This T cell receptor (beta chain) derives from a study of T cell clonotyping in hematopoietic cell transplantation. General observations from the study: At the given depth, recipient repertoires were over 95% de novo clonotypes.

Germline lookup yields CDR1 SQVTM and CDR2 ANQGSEA. CDR3 size: 13 residues. V was pared by 4 bases and J by 2 bases, with 11 bases between. Profiling relied on immunoSEQ multiplex PCR, and the TCRdb table lists in-frame clones only, not all of them. The repertoire holds about 8,000 clones, with about four fifths as singletons. In this sample, this clone turned up once. The antigen is undetermined. This clonotype was sampled from a female patient aged 45-60 years who had an allogeneic stem cell transplant from an unrelated donor, so the T cells may come from the graft donor. Some clones in this sample may be carry-over from other donors' samples. The chain links TRBV29-1 to TRBJ1-1; D is undetermined. The sequencing used peripheral blood mononuclear cells, collected 180 days after allogeneic stem cell transplant. In DNA, the CDR3 is TGCAGCGTTGTAGAAGGCTTAAACACTGAAGCTTTCTTT. This sequence encodes CSVVEGLNTEAFF.